The 4 T cell receptor beta chains in this list originate from one sample, sequenced in a study of blood T cell repertoires in COVID-19. The table came from immunoSEQ multiplex PCR; TCRdb's copy has only in-frame clones and leaves some out. Of 60,000 to 70,000 clones listed, roughly 83% were seen once; the top ten hold around 9.5%. Material for sequencing was peripheral blood. These receptors were taken from a man aged 50 to 60 with active COVID-19.

Many counts were recorded for this clone. This chain connects TRBV5-1 to TRBJ1-6; D not certain. Trimming pared 0 bases from V and 7 bases from J, leaving 11 bases between. This CDR3 region has 15 residues. Germline values: CDR1 SGHRS, CDR2 YFSETQ. The CDR3 loop reads CASSLDVGSNSPLHF. The DNA of the CDR3 is TGCGCCAGCAGCTTGGATGTCGGGTCCAATTCACCCCTCCACTTT.

The chain links TRBV12-3 or TRBV12-4 to TRBJ1-2; 7 bases fit TRBD1. This CDR3 has 13 amino acids. The trim removed 3 bases at V and 4 bases at J, leaving 2 bases unmatched. CDR3: CASSFSGGYGYTF. The CDR3 DNA sequence: TGTGCCAGCAGTTTTTCAGGGGGCTATGGCTACACCTTC.

The chain joins TRBV20-1 to TRBJ1-2; D ambiguous. The germline V gene has CDR1 DFQATT and CDR2 SNEGSKA (reference sequence). This CDR3 is 11 amino acids long. Trimming pared 6 bases from V and 5 bases from J, leaving 10 bases between. CDR3 DNA: TGCAGTGCCCCTTACGGGTATGGCTACACCTTC. Its translation is CSAPYGYGYTF.

V gene TRBV29-1 combines with J gene TRBJ1-1; 9 nucleotides agree with TRBD1. The CDR3 loop spans 13 amino acids. V dropped 4 bases and J dropped 8; count of bases not matched to a gene: 8. CDR1 SQVTM and CDR2 ANQGSEA come from the germline V gene. The CDR3: CSVVFSGTGEAFF. CDR3 in DNA: TGCAGCGTTGTGTTCTCCGGGACAGGGGAAGCTTTCTTT.